This TCR beta chain is drawn from a study of T cells in Graves' hyperthyroidism and ophthalmopathy. This clonotype was found a few times. The TCR beta CDR3 regions underwent amplification using RNA transcripts as the source. First-round RT-PCR with HTBI primers amplified the TCR CDR3 region. TCRdb redid the calling of the multiplex PCR reads with MiXCR, one entry per CDR3 protein. The table includes 600,000 to 800,000 distinct CDR3 sequences, 35% detected once. This CDR3 region has 16 residues. Germline V CDR1 and CDR2: LGHNT, FRNRAP. V lost 0 bases and J lost 4, with 15 bases in between. The chain couples TRBV12-5 to TRBJ1-2; D uncertain. The receptor comes from a woman aged 40 to 50 with Graves' hyperthyroidism. The sample comprised blood. In DNA, the CDR3 is TGTGCTAGTGGTTTGGTACTTTCGGCTCATAGCTATGGCTACACCTTC. Translating gives CASGLVLSAHSYGYTF.